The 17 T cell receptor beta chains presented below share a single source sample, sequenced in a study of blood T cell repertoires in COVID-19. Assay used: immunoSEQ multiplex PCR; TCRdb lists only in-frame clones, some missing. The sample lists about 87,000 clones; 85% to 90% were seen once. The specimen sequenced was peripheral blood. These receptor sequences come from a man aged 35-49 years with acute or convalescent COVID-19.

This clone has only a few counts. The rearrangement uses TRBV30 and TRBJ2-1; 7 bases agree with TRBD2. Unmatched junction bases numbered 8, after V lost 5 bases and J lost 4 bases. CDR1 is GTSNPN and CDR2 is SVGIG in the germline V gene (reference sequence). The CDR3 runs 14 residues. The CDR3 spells CAWGPSAGYNEQFF. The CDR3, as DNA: TGTGCCTGGGGGCCCTCAGCGGGGTACAATGAGCAGTTCTTC.

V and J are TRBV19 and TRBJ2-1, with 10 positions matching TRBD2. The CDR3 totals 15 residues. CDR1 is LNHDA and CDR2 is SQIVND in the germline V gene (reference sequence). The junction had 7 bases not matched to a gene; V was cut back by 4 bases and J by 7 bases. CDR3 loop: CASSTSASGRNEQFF. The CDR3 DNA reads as TGTGCCAGTAGTACTTCGGCTAGCGGGAGAAATGAGCAGTTCTTC.

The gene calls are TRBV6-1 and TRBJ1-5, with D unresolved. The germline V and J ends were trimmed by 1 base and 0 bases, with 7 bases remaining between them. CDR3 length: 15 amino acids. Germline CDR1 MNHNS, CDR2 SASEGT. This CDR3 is CASSEVRSSNQPQHF. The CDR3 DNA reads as TGTGCCAGCAGTGAAGTAAGGAGTAGCAATCAGCCCCAGCATTTT.

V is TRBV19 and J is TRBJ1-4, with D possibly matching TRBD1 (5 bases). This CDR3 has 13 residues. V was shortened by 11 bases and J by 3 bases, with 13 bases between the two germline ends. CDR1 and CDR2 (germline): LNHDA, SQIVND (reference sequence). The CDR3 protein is CASKRGANEKLFF. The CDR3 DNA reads TGTGCCTCAAAAAGGGGTGCTAATGAAAAACTGTTTTTT.

The CDR3 DNA follows: TGTGCCAGTAGTATAGAAGACAGTCCCTATGGCTACACCTTC. Protein sequence: CASSIEDSPYGYTF. The chain couples TRBV19 to TRBJ1-2; possibly TRBD1 for D (5 bases). Between the trimmed V and J ends, which lost 0 bases and 4 bases, there was a span of 9 bases. The CDR3 sequence is 14 residues long. Germline CDR1 reads LNHDA; CDR2 reads SQIVND (reference sequence).

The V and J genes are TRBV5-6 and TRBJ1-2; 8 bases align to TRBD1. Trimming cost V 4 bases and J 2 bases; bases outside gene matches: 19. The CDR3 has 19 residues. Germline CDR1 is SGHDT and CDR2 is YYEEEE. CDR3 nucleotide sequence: TGTGCCAGCAGCCTGGGAGGCGTGTTCAGGGGGCGAGCGAACTATGGCTACACCTTC. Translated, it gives CASSLGGVFRGRANYGYTF.

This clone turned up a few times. CDR3 nucleotide sequence: TGTGCCAGCAGCTTGTTCGGGGGATACACTGAAGCTTTCTTT. Translating it yields CASSLFGGYTEAFF. The genes are TRBV5-6 and TRBJ1-1; a weak D match, TRBD1 (5 bases). The V gene lost 1 base and the J gene lost 3 bases, with 10 bases spanning the gap. CDR3 length equals 14 residues. Germline V lookup: CDR1 SGHDT, CDR2 YYEEEE.

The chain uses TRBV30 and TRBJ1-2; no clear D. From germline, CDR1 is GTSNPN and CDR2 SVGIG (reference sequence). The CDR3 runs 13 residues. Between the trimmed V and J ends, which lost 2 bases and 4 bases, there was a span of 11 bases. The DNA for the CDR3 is TGTGCCTGGAGTCGGGATGAGGGCTATGGCTACACCTTC. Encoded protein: CAWSRDEGYGYTF.

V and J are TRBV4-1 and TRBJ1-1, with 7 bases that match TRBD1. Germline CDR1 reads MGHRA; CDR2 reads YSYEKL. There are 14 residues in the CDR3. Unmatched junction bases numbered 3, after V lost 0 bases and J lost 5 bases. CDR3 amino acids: CASSQDLRGTEAFF. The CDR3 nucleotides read TGCGCCAGCAGCCAAGATCTCAGGGGGACTGAAGCTTTCTTT.

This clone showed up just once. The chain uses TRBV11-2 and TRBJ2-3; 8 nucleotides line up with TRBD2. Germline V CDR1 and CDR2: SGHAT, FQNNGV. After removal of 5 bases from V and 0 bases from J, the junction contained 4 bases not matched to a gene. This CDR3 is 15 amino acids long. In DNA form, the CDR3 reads TGTGCCAGCAGCCGGGGGGGGACTAGCACAGATACGCAGTATTTT. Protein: CASSRGGTSTDTQYF.

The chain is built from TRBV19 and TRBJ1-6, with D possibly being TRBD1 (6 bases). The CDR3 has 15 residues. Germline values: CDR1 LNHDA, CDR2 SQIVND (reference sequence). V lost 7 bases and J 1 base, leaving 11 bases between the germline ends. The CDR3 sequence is CASTTGSSYNSPLHF. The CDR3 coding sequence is TGTGCCAGTACCACAGGGAGTTCCTATAATTCACCCCTCCACTTT.

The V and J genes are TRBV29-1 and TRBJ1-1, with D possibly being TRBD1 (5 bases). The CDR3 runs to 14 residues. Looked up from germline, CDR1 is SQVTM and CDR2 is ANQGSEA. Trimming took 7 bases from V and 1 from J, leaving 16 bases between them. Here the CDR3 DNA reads TGCAGCGCGACCCCGGGGGTCCCGAACACTGAAGCTTTCTTT. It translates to CSATPGVPNTEAFF.

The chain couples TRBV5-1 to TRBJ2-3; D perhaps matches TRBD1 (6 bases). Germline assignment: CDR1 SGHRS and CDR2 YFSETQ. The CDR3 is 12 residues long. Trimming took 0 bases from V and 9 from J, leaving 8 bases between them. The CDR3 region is CASSLEGGTQYF. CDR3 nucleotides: TGCGCCAGCAGCTTGGAAGGGGGAACGCAGTATTTT.

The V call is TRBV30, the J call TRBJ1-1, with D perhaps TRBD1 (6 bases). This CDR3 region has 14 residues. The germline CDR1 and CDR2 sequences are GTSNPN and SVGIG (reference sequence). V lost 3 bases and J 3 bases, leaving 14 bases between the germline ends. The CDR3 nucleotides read TGTGCCTGGAGGTTAACAGGGAGGGACACTGAAGCTTTCTTT. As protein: CAWRLTGRDTEAFF.

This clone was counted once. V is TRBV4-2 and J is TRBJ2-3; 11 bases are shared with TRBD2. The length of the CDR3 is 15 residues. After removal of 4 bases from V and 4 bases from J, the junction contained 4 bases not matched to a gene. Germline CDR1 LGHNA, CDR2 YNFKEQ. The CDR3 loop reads CASSPVAGGPDTQYF. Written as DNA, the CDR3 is TGTGCCAGCAGCCCGGTAGCGGGAGGGCCAGATACGCAGTATTTT.

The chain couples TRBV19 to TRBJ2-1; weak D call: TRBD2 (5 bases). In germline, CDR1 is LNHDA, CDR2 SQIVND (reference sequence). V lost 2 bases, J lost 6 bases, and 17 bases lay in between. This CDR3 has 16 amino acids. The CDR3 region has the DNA TGTGCCAGTAGTATAATACGGGAACGTTGGGGCAATGAGCAGTTCTTC. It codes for CASSIIRERWGNEQFF. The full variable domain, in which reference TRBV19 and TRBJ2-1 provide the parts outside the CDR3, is DGGITQSPKYLFRKEGQNVTLSCEQNLNHDAMYWYRQDPGQGLRLIYYSQIVNDFQKGDIAEGYSVSREKKESFPLTVTSAQKNPTAFYLCASSIIRERWGNEQFFGPGTRLTVL.

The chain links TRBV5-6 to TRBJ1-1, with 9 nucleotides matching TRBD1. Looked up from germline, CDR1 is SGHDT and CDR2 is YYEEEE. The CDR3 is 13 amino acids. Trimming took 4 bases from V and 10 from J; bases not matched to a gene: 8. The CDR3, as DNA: TGTGCCAGCAGCGCCGGGACAGGGTTTGGAGCTTTCTTT. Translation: CASSAGTGFGAFF.